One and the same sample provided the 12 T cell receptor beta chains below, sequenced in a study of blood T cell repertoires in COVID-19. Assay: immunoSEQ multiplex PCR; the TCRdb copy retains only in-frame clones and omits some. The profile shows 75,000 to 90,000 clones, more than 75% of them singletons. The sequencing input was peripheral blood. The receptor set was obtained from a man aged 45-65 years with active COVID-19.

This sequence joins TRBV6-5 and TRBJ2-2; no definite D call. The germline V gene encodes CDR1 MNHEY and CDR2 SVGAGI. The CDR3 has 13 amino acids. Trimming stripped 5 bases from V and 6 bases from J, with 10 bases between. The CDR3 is CASSTQESGELFF. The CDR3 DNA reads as TGTGCCAGCAGTACTCAAGAGTCCGGGGAGCTGTTTTTT.

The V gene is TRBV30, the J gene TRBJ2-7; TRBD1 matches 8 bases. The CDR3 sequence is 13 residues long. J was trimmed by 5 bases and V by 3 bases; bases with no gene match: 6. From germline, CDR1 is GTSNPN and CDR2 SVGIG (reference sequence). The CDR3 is CAWRLAGGNEQYF. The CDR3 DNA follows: TGTGCCTGGAGATTAGCAGGGGGCAACGAGCAGTACTTC.

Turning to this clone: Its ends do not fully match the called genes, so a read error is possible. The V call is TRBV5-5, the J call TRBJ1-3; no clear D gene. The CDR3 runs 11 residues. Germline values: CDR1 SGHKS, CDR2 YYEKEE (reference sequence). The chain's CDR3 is CASSRAGSPLF. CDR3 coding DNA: TGTGCCAGCAGCAGGGCCGGGAGCCCTTTATTT.

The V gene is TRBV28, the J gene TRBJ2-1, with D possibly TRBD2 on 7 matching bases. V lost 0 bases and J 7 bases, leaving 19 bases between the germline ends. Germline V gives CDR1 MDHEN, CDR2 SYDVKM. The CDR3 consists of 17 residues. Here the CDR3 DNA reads TGTGCCAGCAGTTTATGGAAGGGGGAGGGCTTAATGAATGAGCAGTTCTTC. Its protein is CASSLWKGEGLMNEQFF.

The CDR3 DNA follows: TGTGCCAGCAGCTCCCTGACCGGGACGGGGGACTCCGAGCAGTACTTC. It codes for CASSSLTGTGDSEQYF. The chain employs TRBV7-8 and TRBJ2-7; possible D gene TRBD2, 6 bases. Germline values: CDR1 SGHVS, CDR2 FQNEAQ. V lost 4 bases, J lost 6 bases, and 22 bases lay in between. CDR3 length: 16 amino acids.

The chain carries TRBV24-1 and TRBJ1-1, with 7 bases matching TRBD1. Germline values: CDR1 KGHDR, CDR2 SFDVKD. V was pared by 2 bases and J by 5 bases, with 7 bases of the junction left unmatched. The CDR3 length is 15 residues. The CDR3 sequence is CATSDSRQGGTEAFF. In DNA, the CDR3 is TGTGCCACCAGTGATTCGAGACAGGGTGGTACTGAAGCTTTCTTT.

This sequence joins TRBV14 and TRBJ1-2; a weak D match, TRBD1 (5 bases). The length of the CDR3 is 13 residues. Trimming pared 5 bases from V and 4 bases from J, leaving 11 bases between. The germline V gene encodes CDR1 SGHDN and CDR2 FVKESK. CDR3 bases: TGTGCCAGCAGCGCCGACAGAATCTATGGCTACACCTTC. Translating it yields CASSADRIYGYTF.

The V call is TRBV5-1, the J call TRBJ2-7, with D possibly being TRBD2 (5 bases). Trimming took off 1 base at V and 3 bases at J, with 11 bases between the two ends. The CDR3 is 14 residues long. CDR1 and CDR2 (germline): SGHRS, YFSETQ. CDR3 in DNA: TGCGCCAGCAGCTTGTCTAGCCGCAACTACGAGCAGTACTTC. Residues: CASSLSSRNYEQYF.

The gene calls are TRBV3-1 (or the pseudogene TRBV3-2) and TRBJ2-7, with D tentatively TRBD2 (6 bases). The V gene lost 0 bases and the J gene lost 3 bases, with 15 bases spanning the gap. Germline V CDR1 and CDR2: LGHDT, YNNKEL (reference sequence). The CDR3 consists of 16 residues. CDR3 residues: CASSQDLAVVIYEQYF. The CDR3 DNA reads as TGTGCCAGCAGCCAAGATTTAGCGGTTGTAATCTACGAGCAGTACTTC.

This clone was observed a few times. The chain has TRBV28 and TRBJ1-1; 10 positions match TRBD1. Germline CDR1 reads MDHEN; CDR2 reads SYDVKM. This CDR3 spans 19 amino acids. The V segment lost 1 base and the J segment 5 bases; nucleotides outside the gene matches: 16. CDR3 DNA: TGTGCCAGCAGTTTATTAACCCTCCGGACAGGGGGTCCGAGAACTGAAGCTTTCTTT. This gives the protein CASSLLTLRTGGPRTEAFF.

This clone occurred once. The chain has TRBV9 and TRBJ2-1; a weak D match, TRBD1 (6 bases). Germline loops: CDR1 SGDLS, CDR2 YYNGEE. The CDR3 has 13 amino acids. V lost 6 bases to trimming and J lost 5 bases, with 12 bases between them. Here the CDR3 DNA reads TGTGCCAGCACCCGGACAGAAGACAATGAGCAGTTCTTC. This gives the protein CASTRTEDNEQFF.

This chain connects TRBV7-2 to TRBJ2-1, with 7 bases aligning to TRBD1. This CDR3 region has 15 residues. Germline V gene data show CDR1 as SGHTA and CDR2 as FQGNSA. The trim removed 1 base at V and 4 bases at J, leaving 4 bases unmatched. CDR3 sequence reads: CASSLEGALYNEQFF. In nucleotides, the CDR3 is TGTGCCAGCAGCTTAGAGGGGGCCCTTTACAATGAGCAGTTCTTC.